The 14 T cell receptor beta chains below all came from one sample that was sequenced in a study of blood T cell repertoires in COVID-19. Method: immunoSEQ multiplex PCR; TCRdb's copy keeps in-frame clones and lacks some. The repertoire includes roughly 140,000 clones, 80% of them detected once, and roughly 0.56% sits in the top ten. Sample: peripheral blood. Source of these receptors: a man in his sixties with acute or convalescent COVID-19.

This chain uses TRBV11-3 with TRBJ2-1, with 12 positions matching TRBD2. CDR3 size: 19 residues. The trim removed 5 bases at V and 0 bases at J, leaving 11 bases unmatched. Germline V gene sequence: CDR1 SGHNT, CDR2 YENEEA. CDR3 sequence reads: CASSGTGTSGPSSYNEQFF. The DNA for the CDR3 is TGTGCCAGCAGCGGTACCGGGACTAGCGGGCCGAGCTCCTACAATGAGCAGTTCTTC.

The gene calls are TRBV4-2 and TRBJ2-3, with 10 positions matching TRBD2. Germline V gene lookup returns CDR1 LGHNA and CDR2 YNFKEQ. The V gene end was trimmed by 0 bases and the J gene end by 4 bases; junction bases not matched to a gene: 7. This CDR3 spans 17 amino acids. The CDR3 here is CASSQEVLAGDPDTQYF. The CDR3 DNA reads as TGTGCCAGCAGCCAAGAAGTTCTAGCGGGGGACCCAGATACGCAGTATTTT.

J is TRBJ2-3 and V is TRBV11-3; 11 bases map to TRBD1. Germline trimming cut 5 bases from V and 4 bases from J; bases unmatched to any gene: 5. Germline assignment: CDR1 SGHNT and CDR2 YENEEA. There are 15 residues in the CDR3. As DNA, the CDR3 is TGTGCCAGCAGCCCCCGGACAGGGGGCGCAGATACGCAGTATTTT. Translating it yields CASSPRTGGADTQYF.

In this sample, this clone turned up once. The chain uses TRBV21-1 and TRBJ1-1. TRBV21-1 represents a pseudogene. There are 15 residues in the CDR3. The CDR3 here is CASSKGGPLATEAFF. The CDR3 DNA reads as TGTGCCAGCAGCAAAGGAGGCCCGCTGGCCACTGAAGCTTTCTTT.

For the CDR3, the DNA is TGCAGCGTTGACGTAGCTGAAGCTTTCTTT. Its protein product is CSVDVAEAFF. The gene calls are TRBV29-1 and TRBJ1-1, with D hard to call. Trimming took 3 bases from V and 6 from J, leaving 5 bases between them. The V gene's germline CDR1 is SQVTM and CDR2 ANQGSEA. This CDR3 comprises 10 residues.

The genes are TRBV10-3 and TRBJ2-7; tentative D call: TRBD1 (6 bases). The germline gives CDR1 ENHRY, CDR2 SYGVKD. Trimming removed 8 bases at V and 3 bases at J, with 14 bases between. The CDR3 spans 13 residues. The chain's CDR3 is CAISTGGYYEQYF. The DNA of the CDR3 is TGTGCCATCTCGACAGGCGGATACTACGAGCAGTACTTC.

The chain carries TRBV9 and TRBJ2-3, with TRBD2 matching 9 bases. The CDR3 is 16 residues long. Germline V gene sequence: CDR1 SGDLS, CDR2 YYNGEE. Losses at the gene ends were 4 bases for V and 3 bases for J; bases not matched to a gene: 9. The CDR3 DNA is TGTGCCAGCAGCCCCCAGACTAGCGGAGTAACAGATACGCAGTATTTT. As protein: CASSPQTSGVTDTQYF.

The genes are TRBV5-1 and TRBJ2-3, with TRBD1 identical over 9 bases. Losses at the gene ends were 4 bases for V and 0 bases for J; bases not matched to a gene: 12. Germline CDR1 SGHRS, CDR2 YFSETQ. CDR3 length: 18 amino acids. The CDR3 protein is CASSRGTGNLTSTDTQYF. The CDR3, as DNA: TGCGCCAGCAGCAGGGGGACAGGGAATTTGACGAGCACAGATACGCAGTATTTT. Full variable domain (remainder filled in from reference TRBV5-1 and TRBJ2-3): KAGVTQTPRYLIKTRGQQVTLSCSPISGHRSVSWYQQTPGQGLQFLFEYFSETQRNKGNFPGRFSGRQFSNSRSEMNVSTLELGDSALYLCASSRGTGNLTSTDTQYFGPGTRLTVL.

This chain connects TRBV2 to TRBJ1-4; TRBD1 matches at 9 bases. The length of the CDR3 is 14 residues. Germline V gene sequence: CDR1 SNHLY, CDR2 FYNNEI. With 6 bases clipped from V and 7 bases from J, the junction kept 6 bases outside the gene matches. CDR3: CASSSRQGGEKLFF. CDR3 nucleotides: TGTGCCAGCAGCTCCCGACAGGGGGGTGAAAAACTGTTTTTT.

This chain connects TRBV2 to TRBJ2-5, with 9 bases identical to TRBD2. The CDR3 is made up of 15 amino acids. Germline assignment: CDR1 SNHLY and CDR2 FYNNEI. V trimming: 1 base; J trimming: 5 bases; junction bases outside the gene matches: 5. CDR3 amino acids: CASSEGGTSWETQYF. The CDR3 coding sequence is TGTGCCAGCAGTGAAGGGGGGACTAGCTGGGAGACCCAGTACTTC.

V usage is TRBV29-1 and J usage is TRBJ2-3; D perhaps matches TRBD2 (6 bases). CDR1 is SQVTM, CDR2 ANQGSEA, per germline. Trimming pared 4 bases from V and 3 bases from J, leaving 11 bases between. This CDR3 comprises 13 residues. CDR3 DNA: TGCAGCGTTGTCCGGGACTTTACAGATACGCAGTATTTT. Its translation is CSVVRDFTDTQYF.

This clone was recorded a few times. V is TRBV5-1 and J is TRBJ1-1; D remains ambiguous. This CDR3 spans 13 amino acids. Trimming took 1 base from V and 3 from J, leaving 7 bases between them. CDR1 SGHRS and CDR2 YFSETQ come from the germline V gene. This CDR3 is CASSLLGDTEAFF. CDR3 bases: TGCGCCAGCAGCTTGTTGGGAGACACTGAAGCTTTCTTT. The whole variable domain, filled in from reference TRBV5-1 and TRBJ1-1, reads KAGVTQTPRYLIKTRGQQVTLSCSPISGHRSVSWYQQTPGQGLQFLFEYFSETQRNKGNFPGRFSGRQFSNSRSEMNVSTLELGDSALYLCASSLLGDTEAFFGQGTRLTVV.

The DNA of the CDR3 is TGTGCCAGCAGCACGTTCTACAGGGGACTAGCCCTTTTAAACACCGGGGAGCTGTTTTTT. Amino acid sequence: CASSTFYRGLALLNTGELFF. This rearrangement joins TRBV7-9 to TRBJ2-2, with TRBD2 matching over 9 bases. The CDR3 is 20 amino acids. Germline lookup yields CDR1 SEHNR and CDR2 FQNEAQ (reference sequence). Trimming took 5 bases from V and 2 from J; bases not matched to a gene: 18.

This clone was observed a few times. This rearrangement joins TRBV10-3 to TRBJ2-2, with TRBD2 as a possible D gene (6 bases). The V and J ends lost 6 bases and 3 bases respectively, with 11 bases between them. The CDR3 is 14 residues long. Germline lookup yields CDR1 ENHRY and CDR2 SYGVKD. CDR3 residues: CAISGGADTGELFF. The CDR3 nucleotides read TGTGCCATCAGCGGGGGAGCGGACACCGGGGAGCTGTTTTTT.